The rows below give T cell receptor beta chains drawn from one sample of a study of identical twins. Using its own MiXCR run on the 5' RACE reads, TCRdb lists one record per CDR3 protein. This sample has a few hundred thousand distinct CDR3 sequences, with about 8.3% found just once. These data also featured in a second study, about yellow fever vaccine responses in identical twins.

The sample was memory (CD45RO+) T cells sorted from blood. Every receptor here comes from a woman in her late teens or twenties in good health. Each CDR3 is given with its conserved first and last residue. The D gene is left open where the match is weak. Size is omitted from some rows. Given values are once, few, many or a class for expanded clones.

v_gene: TRBV6-5; j_gene: TRBJ2-7; abundance: -; d_gene: -; CDR3nt: TGTGCCAGCAGTTACCGGTCTAGCGTACCTTCCGAGCAGTACTTC; CDR3aa: CASSYRSSVPSEQYF
v_gene: TRBV11-2; j_gene: TRBJ2-1; abundance: few; d_gene: -; CDR3nt: TGTGCCAGCAGCTTATTGGGGGGAGTCTACAATGAGCAGTTCTTC; CDR3aa: CASSLLGGVYNEQFF
v_gene: TRBV12-3/TRBV12-4; j_gene: TRBJ1-4; abundance: -; d_gene: -; CDR3nt: TGTGCCAGCAGTTTAGGTGGGGGGCTAGGAAAACTGTTTTTT; CDR3aa: CASSLGGGLGKLFF
v_gene: TRBV20-1; j_gene: TRBJ2-1; abundance: few; d_gene: TRBD2; CDR3nt: TGCAGTGCAAGGACTAGCGGGGGGGCCGGGTCCTTC; CDR3aa: CSARTSGGAGSF
v_gene: TRBV2; j_gene: TRBJ1-6; abundance: -; d_gene: -; CDR3nt: TGTGCCAGCCTAGGCCTGAAGACTTCACCCCTCCACTTT; CDR3aa: CASLGLKTSPLHF
v_gene: TRBV12-3/TRBV12-4; j_gene: TRBJ1-1; abundance: many; d_gene: TRBD1; CDR3nt: TGTGCCAGCAGTAGACAGGGATCGAACACTGAAGCTTTCTTT; CDR3aa: CASSRQGSNTEAFF
v_gene: TRBV27; j_gene: TRBJ2-1; abundance: many; d_gene: -; CDR3nt: TGTGCCAGCAGTTCCCGGGTAGCCTACAATGAGCAGTTCTTC; CDR3aa: CASSSRVAYNEQFF
v_gene: TRBV29-1; j_gene: TRBJ1-2; abundance: -; d_gene: TRBD1; CDR3nt: TGCAGCGTTCTGACAGGGGCTAACTATGGCTACACCTTC; CDR3aa: CSVLTGANYGYTF
v_gene: TRBV9; j_gene: TRBJ2-1; abundance: -; d_gene: -; CDR3nt: TGTGCCAGCAGCGTAGGAGGGCTAGGACACAATGAGCAGTTCTTC; CDR3aa: CASSVGGLGHNEQFF
v_gene: TRBV2; j_gene: TRBJ2-5; abundance: once; d_gene: -; CDR3nt: TGTGCCAGCAGTGAACCCCGACAGGAGTACTTC; CDR3aa: CASSEPRQEYF
v_gene: TRBV28; j_gene: TRBJ2-2; abundance: few; d_gene: TRBD2; CDR3nt: TGTGCCAGCTCACTAGCGGGATTCACCGGGGAGCTGTTTTTT; CDR3aa: CASSLAGFTGELFF
v_gene: TRBV20-1; j_gene: TRBJ2-5; abundance: -; d_gene: TRBD2; CDR3nt: TGCAGTGCTCCAAGACTAGCGGGGGGAGAGACCCAGTACTTC; CDR3aa: CSAPRLAGGETQYF
v_gene: TRBV7-9; j_gene: TRBJ2-3; abundance: many; d_gene: TRBD1; CDR3nt: TGTGCCAGCAGCTTAAGGGACAGGGAGACAGATACGCAGTATTTT; CDR3aa: CASSLRDRETDTQYF
v_gene: TRBV10-3; j_gene: TRBJ2-5; abundance: -; d_gene: TRBD1; CDR3nt: TGTGCCATCGGACAGGGATTGGAGACCCAGTACTTC; CDR3aa: CAIGQGLETQYF
v_gene: TRBV5-5; j_gene: TRBJ1-1; abundance: many; d_gene: -; CDR3nt: TGTGCCAGCAGCTTGGACAGGGCGAAGACTTTACGTTTCGCTTTCTTT; CDR3aa: CASSLDRAKTLRFAFF
v_gene: TRBV5-1; j_gene: TRBJ1-5; abundance: many; d_gene: TRBD1; CDR3nt: TGCGCCAGCAGCTTGGAGGGACAGATCTATCAGCCCCAGCATTTT; CDR3aa: CASSLEGQIYQPQHF
v_gene: TRBV20-1; j_gene: TRBJ2-5; abundance: -; d_gene: TRBD2; CDR3nt: TGCAGTGCTAAAGTCATAGCGGGGGGCCTACAAGAGACCCAGTACTTC; CDR3aa: CSAKVIAGGLQETQYF
v_gene: TRBV5-5; j_gene: TRBJ2-5; abundance: few; d_gene: TRBD1; CDR3nt: TGTGCCAGCAGCAAGGGGGCGTCCAACGGGGCACGCGAGGAGACCCAGTACTTC; CDR3aa: CASSKGASNGAREETQYF
v_gene: TRBV6-2/TRBV6-3; j_gene: TRBJ2-7; abundance: -; d_gene: -; CDR3nt: TGTGCCAGCAGTGAGCCCTACGAGCAGTACTTC; CDR3aa: CASSEPYEQYF
v_gene: TRBV9; j_gene: TRBJ1-5; abundance: many; d_gene: TRBD1; CDR3nt: TGTGCCAGCAGCGTAGGGGGGACAGGACCTGAGACCCAGCATTTT; CDR3aa: CASSVGGTGPETQHF
v_gene: TRBV12-3/TRBV12-4; j_gene: TRBJ1-3; abundance: many; d_gene: -; CDR3nt: TGTGCCAGCACACCAGGGGAGGGTTACTCTGGAAACACCATATATTTT; CDR3aa: CASTPGEGYSGNTIYF
v_gene: TRBV5-1; j_gene: TRBJ2-7; abundance: few; d_gene: TRBD1; CDR3nt: TGCGCCAGCAGCCCCGGACAGGGGGTCCACGAGCAGTACTTC; CDR3aa: CASSPGQGVHEQYF
v_gene: TRBV6-1; j_gene: TRBJ1-2; abundance: many; d_gene: -; CDR3nt: TGTGCCAGCAGCAACGAGACCCCATCCTCGGGCGGCTACACCTTC; CDR3aa: CASSNETPSSGGYTF
v_gene: TRBV2; j_gene: TRBJ2-5; abundance: few; d_gene: -; CDR3nt: TGTGCCAGCAGTGAAGCGCAGGGACTGTACCAAGAGACCCAGTACTTC; CDR3aa: CASSEAQGLYQETQYF
v_gene: TRBV5-1; j_gene: TRBJ1-4; abundance: many; d_gene: TRBD1; CDR3nt: TGCGCCAGCAGCTCGACAGGGACGTCAGCTGAAAAACTGTTTTTT; CDR3aa: CASSSTGTSAEKLFF
v_gene: TRBV5-8; j_gene: TRBJ2-3; abundance: few; d_gene: TRBD1; CDR3nt: TGTGCCAGCAGCCTTGGACAGGTCCCGACAGATACGCAGTATTTT; CDR3aa: CASSLGQVPTDTQYF
v_gene: TRBV5-1; j_gene: TRBJ2-3; abundance: few; d_gene: -; CDR3nt: TGCGCCAGCCGCAGCGACCCCTTTATAGATACGCAGTATTTT; CDR3aa: CASRSDPFIDTQYF
v_gene: TRBV5-1; j_gene: TRBJ1-5; abundance: many; d_gene: -; CDR3nt: TGCGCCAGCAGCTTGCGTTATCAGGATAATAAGCCCCAGCATTTT; CDR3aa: CASSLRYQDNKPQHF
v_gene: TRBV3-1; j_gene: TRBJ1-6; abundance: few; d_gene: -; CDR3nt: TGTGCCAGCAGCGGGGGATTTTCACCCCTCCACTTT; CDR3aa: CASSGGFSPLHF
v_gene: TRBV4-2; j_gene: TRBJ1-1; abundance: few; d_gene: -; CDR3nt: TGTGCCAGCACACAGCTGGGGGGCAGTTACACTGAAGCTTTCTTT; CDR3aa: CASTQLGGSYTEAFF
v_gene: TRBV6-1; j_gene: TRBJ2-3; abundance: -; d_gene: TRBD1; CDR3nt: TGTGCCAGCGCCCCCGGGACAGGGTACACAGATACGCAGTATTTT; CDR3aa: CASAPGTGYTDTQYF
v_gene: TRBV3-1; j_gene: TRBJ2-1; abundance: -; d_gene: -; CDR3nt: TGTGCCAGCAGCCAAGCTCGTTTCAATGAGCAGTTCTTC; CDR3aa: CASSQARFNEQFF
v_gene: TRBV29-1; j_gene: TRBJ2-5; abundance: many; d_gene: -; CDR3nt: TGCAGCGTTGAAGATCCCAGGGGAGGAAGGACCCAGTACTTC; CDR3aa: CSVEDPRGGRTQYF
v_gene: TRBV20-1; j_gene: TRBJ1-4; abundance: many; d_gene: -; CDR3nt: TGCAGTGCTACGGGCGGCAGGGCGGGGGAAAAACTGTTTTTT; CDR3aa: CSATGGRAGEKLFF
v_gene: TRBV25-1; j_gene: TRBJ2-1; abundance: -; d_gene: -; CDR3nt: TGTGCCAGCAGTGACCCCGGCCGGAACAATGAGCAGTTCTTC; CDR3aa: CASSDPGRNNEQFF
v_gene: TRBV20-1; j_gene: TRBJ1-2; abundance: -; d_gene: TRBD1; CDR3nt: TGCAGTGCTAGGGCGGGGACAGTCTATGGCTACACCTTC; CDR3aa: CSARAGTVYGYTF
v_gene: TRBV5-1; j_gene: TRBJ2-5; abundance: many; d_gene: -; CDR3nt: TGCGCCAGCAGCTTGGCTAGAGGAATGGAGACCCAGTACTTC; CDR3aa: CASSLARGMETQYF
v_gene: TRBV28; j_gene: TRBJ2-2; abundance: many; d_gene: -; CDR3nt: TGTGCCAGCAGTTGGACAGTCACCGGGGAGCTGTTTTTT; CDR3aa: CASSWTVTGELFF
v_gene: TRBV2; j_gene: TRBJ2-3; abundance: -; d_gene: TRBD2; CDR3nt: TGTGCCAGCAGCCCTGGGAGACTAGCGGGAGCGGGAGATACGCAGTATTTT; CDR3aa: CASSPGRLAGAGDTQYF
v_gene: TRBV14; j_gene: TRBJ2-1; abundance: few; d_gene: TRBD2; CDR3nt: TGTGCCAGCAGTCGGACTAGCGCACACAATGAGCAGTTCTTC; CDR3aa: CASSRTSAHNEQFF
v_gene: TRBV12-3/TRBV12-4; j_gene: TRBJ2-1; abundance: many; d_gene: -; CDR3nt: TGTGCCAGCAGTTTAATCCAGCTCAATGAGCAGTTCTTC; CDR3aa: CASSLIQLNEQFF
v_gene: TRBV12-3/TRBV12-4; j_gene: TRBJ1-5; abundance: many; d_gene: -; CDR3nt: TGTGCCAGCAGCCGTCGCTATCAGCCCCAGCATTTT; CDR3aa: CASSRRYQPQHF
v_gene: TRBV25-1; j_gene: TRBJ1-1; abundance: -; d_gene: TRBD1; CDR3nt: TGTGCCAGCAGTGATGACAGGGGTGGAATGAACACTGAAGCTTTCTTT; CDR3aa: CASSDDRGGMNTEAFF
v_gene: TRBV20-1; j_gene: TRBJ2-5; abundance: -; d_gene: -; CDR3nt: TGCAGTGCCCCGAAAGAGACCCAGTACTTC; CDR3aa: CSAPKETQYF
v_gene: TRBV3-1; j_gene: TRBJ1-6; abundance: many; d_gene: -; CDR3nt: TGTGCCAGCAGCCAAGAATACGGGGGATCCTATAATTCACCCCTCCACTTT; CDR3aa: CASSQEYGGSYNSPLHF
v_gene: TRBV6-5; j_gene: TRBJ1-3; abundance: many; d_gene: -; CDR3nt: TGTGCCAGCAGTTACTCCGCCGGGACAACTGGAAACACCATATATTTT; CDR3aa: CASSYSAGTTGNTIYF
v_gene: TRBV5-6; j_gene: TRBJ2-3; abundance: many; d_gene: -; CDR3nt: TGTGCCAGCAGCTTGGGAAGGGGGGGTTTGCGAGCCACAGATACGCAGTATTTT; CDR3aa: CASSLGRGGLRATDTQYF
v_gene: TRBV18; j_gene: TRBJ2-2; abundance: -; d_gene: -; CDR3nt: TGTGCCAGCTCACCACCGGGACTCCAGAACACCGGGGAGCTGTTTTTT; CDR3aa: CASSPPGLQNTGELFF
v_gene: TRBV7-9; j_gene: TRBJ1-1; abundance: -; d_gene: -; CDR3nt: TGTGCCAGCAGCTTAGTTTGGGGGATCGCTTTCTTT; CDR3aa: CASSLVWGIAFF
v_gene: TRBV6-6; j_gene: TRBJ2-7; abundance: few; d_gene: TRBD2; CDR3nt: TGTGCCAGCTCTAGCGGCACCTACGAGCAGTACTTC; CDR3aa: CASSSGTYEQYF
v_gene: TRBV13; j_gene: TRBJ1-2; abundance: -; d_gene: TRBD1; CDR3nt: TGTGCCAGCAGCTTCTACAGGGGATCGGGATATGGCTACACCTTC; CDR3aa: CASSFYRGSGYGYTF
v_gene: TRBV11-2; j_gene: TRBJ2-5; abundance: few; d_gene: TRBD2; CDR3nt: TGTGCCAGCAGCTTAGGCGAACTAGCGGGAGGCGAGACCCAGTACTTC; CDR3aa: CASSLGELAGGETQYF
v_gene: TRBV4-1; j_gene: TRBJ2-1; abundance: few; d_gene: TRBD2; CDR3nt: TGCGCCAGCAGCCTAAGCGGGAATCCAGCCTACAATGAGCAGTTCTTC; CDR3aa: CASSLSGNPAYNEQFF
v_gene: TRBV7-9; j_gene: TRBJ2-7; abundance: many; d_gene: -; CDR3nt: TGTGCCAGCAGCTTAAGCCCTGTGTATAGCTCCTACGAGCAGTACTTC; CDR3aa: CASSLSPVYSSYEQYF
v_gene: TRBV27; j_gene: TRBJ2-3; abundance: many; d_gene: -; CDR3nt: TGTGCCAGCAGTTTTCTCGGGATCCGGTCTAAGTATTTT; CDR3aa: CASSFLGIRSKYF